This entry describes one T cell receptor beta chain. Its antigen is undetermined. PCR involved 60 Vbeta and 13 Jbeta primers. The assay was immunoSEQ multiplex PCR, and TCRdb's table has in-frame clones only and misses some. The sample lists 130,000 to 150,000 clones, around 67% seen once, with about 1.5% in the top ten. The sample comes from a study of cytomegalovirus exposure and HLA in healthy donors. Study-wide results and caveats: In vitro experiments confirmed that a few CMV-associated chains were specific for CMV antigens.

Germline V CDR1 and CDR2: SGHTA, FQGNSA. The length of the CDR3 is 14 residues. Trimming pared 5 bases from V and 4 bases from J, leaving 11 bases between. Material: PBMCs. The chain recombines TRBV7-2 with TRBJ1-4, with a tentative D call TRBD1 (5 bases). The sequence came from a woman under 30 in good health and CMV-seronegative. CDR3 nucleotides: TGTGCCAGCAGCCGAAGGGGAAATAATGAAAAACTGTTTTTT. It codes for CASSRRGNNEKLFF.